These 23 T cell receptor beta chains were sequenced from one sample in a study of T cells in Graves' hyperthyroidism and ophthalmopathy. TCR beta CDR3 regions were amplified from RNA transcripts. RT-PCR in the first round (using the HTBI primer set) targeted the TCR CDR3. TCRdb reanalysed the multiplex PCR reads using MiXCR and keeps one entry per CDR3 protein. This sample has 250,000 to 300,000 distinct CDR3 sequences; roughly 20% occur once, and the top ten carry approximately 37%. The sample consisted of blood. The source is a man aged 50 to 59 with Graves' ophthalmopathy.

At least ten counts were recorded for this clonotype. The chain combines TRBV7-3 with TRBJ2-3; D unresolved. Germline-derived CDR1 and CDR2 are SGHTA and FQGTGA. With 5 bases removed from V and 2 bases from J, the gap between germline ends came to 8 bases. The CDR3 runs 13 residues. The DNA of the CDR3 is TGTGCCAGCAGCCAAGGCAACACAGATACGCAGTATTTT. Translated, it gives CASSQGNTDTQYF.

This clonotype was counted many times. The CDR3 protein is CAISESFGRALGGNIQYF. The DNA of the CDR3 is TGTGCCATCAGTGAGTCGTTCGGGAGGGCCCTCGGGGGGAACATTCAGTACTTC. This sequence joins TRBV10-3 and TRBJ2-4, with TRBD2 matching over 8 bases. J was trimmed by 7 bases and V by 0 bases; bases with no gene match: 14. The CDR3 loop spans 18 amino acids. The V gene's germline CDR1 is ENHRY and CDR2 SYGVKD.

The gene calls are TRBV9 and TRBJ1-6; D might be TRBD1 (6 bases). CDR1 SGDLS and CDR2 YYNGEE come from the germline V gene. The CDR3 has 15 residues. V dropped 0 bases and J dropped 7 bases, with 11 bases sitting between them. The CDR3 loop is CASSVGGGRNSPLHF. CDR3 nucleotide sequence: TGTGCCAGCAGCGTAGGGGGGGGGCGGAATTCACCCCTCCACTTT.

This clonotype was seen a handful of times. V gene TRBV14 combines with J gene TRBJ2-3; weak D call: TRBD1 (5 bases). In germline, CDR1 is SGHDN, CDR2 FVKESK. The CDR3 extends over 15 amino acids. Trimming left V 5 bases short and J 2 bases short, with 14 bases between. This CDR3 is CASSSQGWDTDTQYF. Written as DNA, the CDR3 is TGTGCCAGCAGCTCGCAGGGTTGGGACACAGATACGCAGTATTTT.

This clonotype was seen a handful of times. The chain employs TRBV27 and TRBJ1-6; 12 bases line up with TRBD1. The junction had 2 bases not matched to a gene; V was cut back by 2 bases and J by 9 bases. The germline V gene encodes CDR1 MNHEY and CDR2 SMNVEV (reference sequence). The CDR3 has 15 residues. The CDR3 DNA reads TGTGCCAGCAGTTTAGTGGGACAGGGGGCTTCACCCCTCCACTTT. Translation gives CASSLVGQGASPLHF.

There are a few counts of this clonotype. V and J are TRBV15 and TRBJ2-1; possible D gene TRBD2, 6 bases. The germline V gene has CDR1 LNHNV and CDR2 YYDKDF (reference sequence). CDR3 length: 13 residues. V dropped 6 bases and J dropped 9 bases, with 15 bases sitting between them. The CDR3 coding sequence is TGTGCCACCAGTCGTAGGCGGGACGTTGAGCAGTTCTTC. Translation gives CATSRRRDVEQFF.

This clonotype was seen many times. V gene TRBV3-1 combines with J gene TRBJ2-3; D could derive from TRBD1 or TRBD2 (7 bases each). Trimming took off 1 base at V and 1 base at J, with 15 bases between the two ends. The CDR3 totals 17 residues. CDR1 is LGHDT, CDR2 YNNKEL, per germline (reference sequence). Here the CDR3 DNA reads TGTGCCAGCAGCCAAGGAGCAGGGGGGGTAGGCACAGATACGCAGTATTTT. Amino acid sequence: CASSQGAGGVGTDTQYF.

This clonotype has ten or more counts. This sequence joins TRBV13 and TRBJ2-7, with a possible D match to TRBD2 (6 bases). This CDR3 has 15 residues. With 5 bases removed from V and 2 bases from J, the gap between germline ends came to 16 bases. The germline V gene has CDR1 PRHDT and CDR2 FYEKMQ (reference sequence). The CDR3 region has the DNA TGTGCCAGCAGCCGCCGCGGGACGCAGACCTACGAGCAGTACTTC. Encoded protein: CASSRRGTQTYEQYF.

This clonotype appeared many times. The CDR3 DNA reads as TGTGCCAGCAGCCAGGTAGCCTGGGAGGCCCAGTACTTC. It codes for CASSQVAWEAQYF. V usage is TRBV14 and J usage is TRBJ2-5; D is perhaps TRBD2 (6 bases). This CDR3 spans 13 amino acids. Trimming stripped 3 bases from V and 9 bases from J, with 14 bases between. Per germline, CDR1 SGHDN and CDR2 FVKESK.

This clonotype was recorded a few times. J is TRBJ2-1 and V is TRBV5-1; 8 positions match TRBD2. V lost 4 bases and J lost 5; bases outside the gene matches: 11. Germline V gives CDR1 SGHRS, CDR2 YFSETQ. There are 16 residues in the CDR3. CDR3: CASSLRGGLGNNEQFF. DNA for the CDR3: TGCGCCAGCAGCCTAAGGGGGGGACTAGGCAACAATGAGCAGTTCTTC.

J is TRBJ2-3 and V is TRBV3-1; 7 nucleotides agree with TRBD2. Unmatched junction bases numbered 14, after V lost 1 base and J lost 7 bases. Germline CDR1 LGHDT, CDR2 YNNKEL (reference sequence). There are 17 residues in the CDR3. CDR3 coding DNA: TGTGCCAGCAGCCAAGGAAGCACTAGCGTTAGGAGAAATACGCAGTATTTT. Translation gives CASSQGSTSVRRNTQYF.

This CDR3 reads CSVEGTAEQYF. DNA of the CDR3: TGCAGCGTTGAAGGGACAGCCGAGCAGTACTTC. This chain links TRBV29-1 with TRBJ2-7, with D perhaps TRBD1 (6 bases). This CDR3 comprises 11 residues. Germline V lookup: CDR1 SQVTM, CDR2 ANQGSEA. V lost 1 base, J lost 6 bases, and 7 bases lay in between.

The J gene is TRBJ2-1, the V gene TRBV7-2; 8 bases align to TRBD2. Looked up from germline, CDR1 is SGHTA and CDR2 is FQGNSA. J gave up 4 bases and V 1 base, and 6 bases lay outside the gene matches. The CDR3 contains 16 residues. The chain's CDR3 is CASSLEASGRYNEQFF. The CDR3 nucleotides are TGTGCCAGCAGCTTAGAGGCTAGCGGGCGTTACAATGAGCAGTTCTTC.

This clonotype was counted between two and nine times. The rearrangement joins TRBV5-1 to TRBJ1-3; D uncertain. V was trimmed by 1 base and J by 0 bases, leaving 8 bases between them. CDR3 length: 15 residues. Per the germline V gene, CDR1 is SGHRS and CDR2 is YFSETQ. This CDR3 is CASSLLDLSGNTIYF. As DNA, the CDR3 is TGCGCCAGCAGCTTGTTGGACCTCTCTGGAAACACCATATATTTT.

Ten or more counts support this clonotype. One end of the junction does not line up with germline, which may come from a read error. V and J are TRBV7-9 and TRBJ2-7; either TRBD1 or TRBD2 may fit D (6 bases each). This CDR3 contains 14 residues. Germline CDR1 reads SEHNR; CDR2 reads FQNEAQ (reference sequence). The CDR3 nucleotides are TGCGCCAGCAGCTTGGGGGGCCTCTCCTACGAGCAGTACTTC. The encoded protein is CASSLGGLSYEQYF.

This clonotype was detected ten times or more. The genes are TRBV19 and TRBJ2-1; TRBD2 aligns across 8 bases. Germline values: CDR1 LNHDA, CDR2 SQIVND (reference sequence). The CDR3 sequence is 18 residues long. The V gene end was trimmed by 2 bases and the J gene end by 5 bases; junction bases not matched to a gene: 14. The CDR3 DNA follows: TGTGCCAGTAGTATAATCCCGAGGGCGGGAGGTCTAAACAATGAGCAGTTCTTC. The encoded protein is CASSIIPRAGGLNNEQFF.

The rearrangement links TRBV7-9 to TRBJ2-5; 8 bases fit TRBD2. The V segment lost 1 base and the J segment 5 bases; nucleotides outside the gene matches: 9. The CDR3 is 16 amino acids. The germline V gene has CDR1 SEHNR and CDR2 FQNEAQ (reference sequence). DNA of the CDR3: TGTGCCAGCAGCTTAGGGTTCCGGGAGGGCCGGGAGACCCAGTACTTC. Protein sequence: CASSLGFREGRETQYF.

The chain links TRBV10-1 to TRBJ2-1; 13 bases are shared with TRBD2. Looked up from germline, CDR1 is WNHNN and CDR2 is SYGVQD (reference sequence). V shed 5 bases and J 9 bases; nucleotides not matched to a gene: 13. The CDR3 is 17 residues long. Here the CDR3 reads CASSPGTSGKPNSEQFF. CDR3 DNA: TGCGCCAGCAGTCCCGGGACTAGCGGGAAACCCAACAGTGAGCAGTTCTTC.

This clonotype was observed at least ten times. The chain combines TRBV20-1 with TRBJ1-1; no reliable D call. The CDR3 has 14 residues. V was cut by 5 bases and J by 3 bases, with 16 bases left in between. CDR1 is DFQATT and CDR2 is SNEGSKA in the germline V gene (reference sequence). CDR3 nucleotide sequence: TGCAGTGCTCGCCGGAGTCGGGCGGACACTGAAGCTTTCTTT. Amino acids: CSARRSRADTEAFF.

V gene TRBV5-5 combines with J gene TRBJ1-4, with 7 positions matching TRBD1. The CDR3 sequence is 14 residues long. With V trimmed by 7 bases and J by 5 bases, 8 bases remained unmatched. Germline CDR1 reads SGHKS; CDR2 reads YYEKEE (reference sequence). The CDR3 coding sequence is TGTGCCAGCCAATTGACAGGGCGGAATGAAAAACTGTTTTTT. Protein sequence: CASQLTGRNEKLFF.

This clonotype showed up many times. CDR3 nucleotides: TGTGCCAGCAGCAAACCCCAGGGGAACACTGAAGCTTTCTTT. Its protein is CASSKPQGNTEAFF. The chain combines TRBV28 with TRBJ1-1, with D perhaps matching TRBD1 (5 bases). V was shortened by 6 bases and J by 1 base, with 12 bases between the two germline ends. Germline values: CDR1 MDHEN, CDR2 SYDVKM. The CDR3 runs 14 residues. The full variable domain, with the rest looked up from reference TRBV28 and TRBJ1-1, is DVKVTQSSRYLVKRTGEKVFLECVQDMDHENMFWYRQDPGLGLRLIYFSYDVKMKEKGDIPEGYSVSREKKERFSLILESASTNQTSMYLCASSKPQGNTEAFFGQGTRLTVV.

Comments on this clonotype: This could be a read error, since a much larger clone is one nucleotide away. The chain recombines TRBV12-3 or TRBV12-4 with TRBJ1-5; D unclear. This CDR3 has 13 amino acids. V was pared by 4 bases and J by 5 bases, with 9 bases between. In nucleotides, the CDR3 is TGTGCCAGCAGTTCCAGTCGGGATCAGCCCCAGCATTTT. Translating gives CASSSSRDQPQHF.

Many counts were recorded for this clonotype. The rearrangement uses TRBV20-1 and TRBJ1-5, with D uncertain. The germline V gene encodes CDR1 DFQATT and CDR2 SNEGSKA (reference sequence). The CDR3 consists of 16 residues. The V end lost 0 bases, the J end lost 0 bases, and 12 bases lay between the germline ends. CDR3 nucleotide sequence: TGCAGTGCTAGAGATATGGGCAGATATAGCAATCAGCCCCAGCATTTT. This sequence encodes CSARDMGRYSNQPQHF.